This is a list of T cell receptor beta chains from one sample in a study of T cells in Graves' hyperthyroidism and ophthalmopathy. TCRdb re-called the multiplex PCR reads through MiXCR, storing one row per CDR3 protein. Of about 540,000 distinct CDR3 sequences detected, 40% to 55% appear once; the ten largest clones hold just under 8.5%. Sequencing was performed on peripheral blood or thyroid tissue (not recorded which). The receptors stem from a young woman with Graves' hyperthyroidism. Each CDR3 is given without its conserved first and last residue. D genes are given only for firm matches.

ASSAKDDRGTEAF,TRBV11-2,TRBD1
AISAAGQGIGDTEAF,TRBV10-3,TRBD1
ASSLARDRDYGYT,TRBV7-9,TRBD1
ASSLLQFSGANVLT,TRBV5-1,NA
ASSHAGTPNSGNTIY,TRBV7-3,NA
ATSSSRASGRTGELF,TRBV15,TRBD2
ASSLDPSRGYEQY,TRBV7-8,NA
ASRGRGREEKLF,TRBV2,TRBD1
ASSQAGSRIHSPLH,TRBV24-1,NA
ASSISTGLAAAYEQY,TRBV19,TRBD2
ASSPTGGVPVQEKLF,TRBV7-8,TRBD1
SARVKGTGNQPQH,TRBV20-1,NA
AISDSLPEQY,TRBV10-3,NA
ASAYRTGTAETQY,TRBV19,TRBD1